The next 2 T cell receptor beta chains were all read from a single sample in a study of human T cells and chemical hapten exposure. The sample's time point: patch test 3, about 24 weeks after DPC sensitization. Specified treatment: therapeutic diphenylcyclopropenone sensitization with weekly scalp DPC. TCRdb re-analysed the RACE reads in MiXCR, keeping a single row per CDR3 protein. The sample carries approximately 110,000 distinct CDR3 sequences, 30% to 35% recorded once. The sequenced sample was whole blood, obtained in connection with sensitization to the hapten diphenylcyclopropenone (DPC). The origin of the receptors is a man aged 35 to 55 with alopecia areata. Some clones in this sample may be carry-over from other donors' samples.

The rearrangement uses TRBV7-2 and TRBJ2-1, with 9 nucleotides matching TRBD1. The length of the CDR3 is 13 residues. Trimming took 2 bases from V and 8 from J; bases not matched to a gene: 1. CDR1 and CDR2 from the germline V gene are SGHTA and FQGNSA. The CDR3 nucleotides are TGTGCCAGCAGCTTAAGGGACAGGGATGAGCAGTTCTTC. It encodes CASSLRDRDEQFF.

This clonotype has a handful of counts. The J gene is TRBJ1-4, the V gene TRBV7-9; no clear D. This CDR3 comprises 11 residues. The germline V gene has CDR1 SEHNR and CDR2 FQNEAQ (reference sequence). The ends were cut back, 4 bases at V and 6 bases at J, with 3 bases in the middle. The CDR3 sequence is CASSSYEKLFF. The CDR3 DNA sequence: TGTGCCAGCAGCTCCTATGAAAAACTGTTTTTT.